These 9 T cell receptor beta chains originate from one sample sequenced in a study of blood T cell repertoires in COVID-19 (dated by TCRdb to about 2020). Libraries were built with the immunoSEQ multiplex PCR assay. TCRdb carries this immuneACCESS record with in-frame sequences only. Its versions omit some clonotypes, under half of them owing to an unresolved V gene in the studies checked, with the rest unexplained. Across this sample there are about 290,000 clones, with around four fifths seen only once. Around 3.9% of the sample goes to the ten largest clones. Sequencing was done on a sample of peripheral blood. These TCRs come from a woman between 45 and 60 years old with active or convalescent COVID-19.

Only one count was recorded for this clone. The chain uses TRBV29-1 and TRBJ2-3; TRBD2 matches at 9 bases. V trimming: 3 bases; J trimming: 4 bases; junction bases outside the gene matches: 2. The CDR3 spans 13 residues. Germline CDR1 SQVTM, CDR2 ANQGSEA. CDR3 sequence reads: CSVDAGGPDTQYF. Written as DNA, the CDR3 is TGCAGCGTTGACGCGGGAGGGCCAGATACGCAGTATTTT.

In DNA form, the CDR3 reads TGTGCCAGCAGCACGTGGGGGGAAACAGCAAGCTATGGCTACACCTTC. It is translated as CASSTWGETASYGYTF. This sequence joins TRBV9 and TRBJ1-2, with a tentative D call TRBD1 (5 bases). The CDR3 length is 16 residues. V was cut by 4 bases and J by 4 bases, with 20 bases left in between. Per the germline V gene, CDR1 is SGDLS and CDR2 is YYNGEE.

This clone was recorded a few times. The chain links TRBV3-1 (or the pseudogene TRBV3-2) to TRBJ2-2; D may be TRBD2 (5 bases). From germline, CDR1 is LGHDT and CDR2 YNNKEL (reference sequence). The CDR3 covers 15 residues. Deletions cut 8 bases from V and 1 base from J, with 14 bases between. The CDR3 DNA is TGTGCCAGCCGACGGACTCACGTGAACACCGGGGAGCTGTTTTTT. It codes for CASRRTHVNTGELFF.

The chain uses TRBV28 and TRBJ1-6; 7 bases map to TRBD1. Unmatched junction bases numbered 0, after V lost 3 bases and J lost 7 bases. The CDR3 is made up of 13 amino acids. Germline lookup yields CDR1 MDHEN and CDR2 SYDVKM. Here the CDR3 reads CASSLTGNSPLHF. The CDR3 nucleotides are TGTGCCAGCAGTTTGACAGGGAATTCACCCCTCCACTTT.

CDR3 sequence: CASSPEPGRRSGNTIYF. In DNA form, the CDR3 reads TGTGCCAGCTCACCAGAACCAGGCAGACGCTCTGGAAACACCATATATTTT. The gene calls are TRBV18 and TRBJ1-3; D gene unclear. In germline, CDR1 is KGHSH, CDR2 LQKENI. The CDR3 runs to 17 residues. Trimming removed 2 bases from V and 0 bases from J, with 14 bases in between.

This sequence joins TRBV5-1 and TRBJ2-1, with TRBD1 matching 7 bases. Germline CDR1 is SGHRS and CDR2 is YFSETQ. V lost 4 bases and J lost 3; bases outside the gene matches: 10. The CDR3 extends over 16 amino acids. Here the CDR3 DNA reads TGCGCCAGCAGCCCCGGGACAGCCCTCATCTACAATGAGCAGTTCTTC. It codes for CASSPGTALIYNEQFF.

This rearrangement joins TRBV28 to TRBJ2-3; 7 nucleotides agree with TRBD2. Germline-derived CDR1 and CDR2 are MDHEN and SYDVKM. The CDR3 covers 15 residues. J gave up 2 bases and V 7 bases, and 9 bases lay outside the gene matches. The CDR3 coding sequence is TGTGCCAGCACCATAGGGGAGGGCCACACAGATACGCAGTATTTT. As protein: CASTIGEGHTDTQYF.

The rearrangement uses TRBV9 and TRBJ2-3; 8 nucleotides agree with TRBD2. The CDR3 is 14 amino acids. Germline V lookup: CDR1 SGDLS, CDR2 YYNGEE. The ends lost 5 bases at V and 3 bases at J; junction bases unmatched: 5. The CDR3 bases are TGTGCCAGCAGTGAGCGGGAGAGGACAGATACGCAGTATTTT. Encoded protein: CASSERERTDTQYF. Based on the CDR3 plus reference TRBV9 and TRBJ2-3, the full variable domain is DSGVTQTPKHLITATGQRVTLRCSPRSGDLSVYWYQQSLDQGLQFLIQYYNGEERAKGNILERFSAQQFPDLHSELNLSSLELGDSALYFCASSERERTDTQYFGPGTRLTVL.

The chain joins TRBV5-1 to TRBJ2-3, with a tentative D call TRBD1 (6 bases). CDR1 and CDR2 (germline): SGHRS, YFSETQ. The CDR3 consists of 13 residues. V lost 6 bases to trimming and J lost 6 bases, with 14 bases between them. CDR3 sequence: CASTQRGSDTQYF. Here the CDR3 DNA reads TGCGCCAGCACCCAGAGGGGGAGCGATACGCAGTATTTT.